This is a list of T cell receptor beta chains from one sample in a study of Ad26.COV2.S vaccination and SARS-CoV-2 variants. Some clones are missing from TCRdb's copy, which holds only in-frame ones; the method was immunoSEQ multiplex PCR. The profile shows under 400,000 clones, roughly 84% of them singletons. Here the sequenced sample was peripheral blood, taken in a trial of Ad26.COV2.S vaccine versus placebo. Receptor source: a person aged 18-60 years who received the Ad26.COV2.S COVID-19 vaccine or a placebo. Each CDR3 is given with its conserved first and last residue. D genes are given only for firm matches. Clone size is given for some rows only: seen once, a few or many times, or a class if the clone is expanded.

CDR3nt	CDR3aa	v_gene	d_gene	j_gene	abundance
TGTGCCAGCAGATCCCCAGGCACTGAAGCTTTCTTT	CASRSPGTEAFF	TRBV5-6	NA	TRBJ1-1	few
TGTGCCAGCAGTTACTCCGGGGACGGGGAGCTGTTTTTT	CASSYSGDGELFF	TRBV6-5	NA	TRBJ2-2	NA
TGTGCCAGCAGCCCTCTAGCGGGCGTCCACGAGCAGTACTTC	CASSPLAGVHEQYF	TRBV7-3	TRBD2	TRBJ2-7	NA
TGTGCCAGCAGCTTCGGGGGCAGCAATCAGCCCCAGCATTTT	CASSFGGSNQPQHF	TRBV5-4	NA	TRBJ1-5	NA
TGTGCCAGCGCCATTTCGGGAGAATACGAGCAGTACTTC	CASAISGEYEQYF	TRBV27	NA	TRBJ2-7	NA
TGTGCCAGTAGGGGGGAAATAGGGCAGTTCTTC	CASRGEIGQFF	TRBV19	NA	TRBJ2-1	few
TGCGCCAGCAGCCATCTCCTGAAAGGGAGCGGAGGGTTTGACACTGAAGCTTTCTTT	CASSHLLKGSGGFDTEAFF	TRBV4-1	NA	TRBJ1-1	NA
TGTGCCAGCGTGGCTAGCGGGGGGGCCTACAATGAGCAGTTCTTC	CASVASGGAYNEQFF	TRBV6-6	TRBD2	TRBJ2-1	NA
TGTGCCAGCAGTTTTGATTCCGAGAGCTACACCTTC	CASSFDSESYTF	TRBV12-3/TRBV12-4	NA	TRBJ1-2	NA
TGTGCCAGCAGTCCTAGCTCCTATAATTCACCCCTCCACTTT	CASSPSSYNSPLHF	TRBV27	NA	TRBJ1-6	NA
TGTGCCAGTAGTCTAGCGGGGGCCACAGATACGCAGTATTTT	CASSLAGATDTQYF	TRBV19	TRBD2	TRBJ2-3	NA
TGTGCCAGCAGTGAAGCCGCCGGGGGAAAGACCCAGTACTTC	CASSEAAGGKTQYF	TRBV6-1	NA	TRBJ2-5	NA
TGCGCCAGCAGCCTAGCGGGGGCTGGAGATACGCAGTATTTT	CASSLAGAGDTQYF	TRBV5-1	TRBD2	TRBJ2-3	NA
TGCGCCAGCAGCAGGGACACCTACGAGCAGTACTTC	CASSRDTYEQYF	TRBV5-1	NA	TRBJ2-7	once
TGTGCCTGGAGTGTGGGCGTAACTAACTATGGCTACACCTTC	CAWSVGVTNYGYTF	TRBV30	NA	TRBJ1-2	NA
TGTGCCAGCAGGTCACAGGGGGGAGCATACGAGCAGTACTTC	CASRSQGGAYEQYF	TRBV7-9	TRBD1	TRBJ2-7	NA
TGTGCCAGCAGCTTGGGGGCTTGGGAGGGCGAGCAGTACTTC	CASSLGAWEGEQYF	TRBV7-9	NA	TRBJ2-7	once
TGCGCCAGCAATTGGGAATCCGGGAACACTGAAGCTTTCTTT	CASNWESGNTEAFF	TRBV4-3	NA	TRBJ1-1	NA
TGTGCCAGCTCACCCGTGGACAACTCCTACGAGCAGTACTTC	CASSPVDNSYEQYF	TRBV18	NA	TRBJ2-7	once
TGTGCCAGCAGTTTAATCCCCATAGATACGCAGTATTTT	CASSLIPIDTQYF	TRBV27	NA	TRBJ2-3	NA
TGCAGCGTCGGGGACAGGGTTGGCTACGAGCAGTACTTC	CSVGDRVGYEQYF	TRBV29-1	TRBD1	TRBJ2-7	NA
TGTGCCAGCAGCAGAGACAGGGGGCAGGTGACCCAGTACTTC	CASSRDRGQVTQYF	TRBV11-1	TRBD1	TRBJ2-5	NA
TGTGCCAGCACCCTACAAGAGACCCAGTACTTC	CASTLQETQYF	TRBV7-9	NA	TRBJ2-5	NA
TGTGCCAGCAGCTTAACGGGACAGGGGGTGAATGAGCAGTTCTTC	CASSLTGQGVNEQFF	TRBV7-8	TRBD1	TRBJ2-1	NA
TGCGCCAGCAGCCAAGACGGGGGTTATCAACAGGGCTCTCAGCCCCAGCATTTT	CASSQDGGYQQGSQPQHF	TRBV4-1	NA	TRBJ1-5	NA
TGTGCCTGGAGTTATGTGCCATCACCCCTCCACTTT	CAWSYVPSPLHF	TRBV30	NA	TRBJ1-6	NA
TGTGCCAGCAGCCAAGACGGGGACACTGGGTTCTTC	CASSQDGDTGFF	TRBV3-1/TRBV3-2	NA	TRBJ2-1	NA
TGCGCCAGCAGCTTGGTAAAGTCCGGGGGCGAAAATGGCTACACCTTC	CASSLVKSGGENGYTF	TRBV5-1	NA	TRBJ1-2	NA
TGTGCCAGCAGCGTAGGTGGAGGGGGGAATTCCCTACAAGAGACCCAGTACTTC	CASSVGGGGNSLQETQYF	TRBV9	NA	TRBJ2-5	NA
TGTGCCAGCAGTTTGGAAGATACGCAGTATTTT	CASSLEDTQYF	TRBV12-3/TRBV12-4	NA	TRBJ2-3	NA
TGTGCCACCAGCAGAGATCGCGGACGTAGGATATCCTACGAGCAGTACTTC	CATSRDRGRRISYEQYF	TRBV15	NA	TRBJ2-7	NA
TGTGCCAGCAGTGACTCCGGCGGGGGGGCCAATGAGCAGTTCTTC	CASSDSGGGANEQFF	TRBV6-4	TRBD2	TRBJ2-1	NA
TGTGCCAGCAGTCCCGGGGGCACACGGGGCTACACCTTC	CASSPGGTRGYTF	TRBV12-3/TRBV12-4	NA	TRBJ1-2	NA